Listed here are 32 T cell receptor beta chains from one sample, sequenced in a study of CD8+CD57+ T cells in acquired aplastic anemia. Investigators profiled TCR beta VDJ and CDR3 from genomic DNA template. One entry per CDR3 protein, called by TCRdb with MiXCR from the reads. Of some 280,000 distinct CDR3 sequences listed, approximately 57% are singletons. Sequencing used sorted CD4+, CD8+, or CD8+CD57+ T cells (not recorded which) from PBMCs. Source of these receptors: a human donor with severe aplastic anemia or a healthy control (not recorded which).

This clonotype was recorded many times. The J gene is TRBJ1-5, the V gene TRBV12-5, with 9 bases matching TRBD1. CDR3 size: 17 residues. J gave up 5 bases and V 1 base, and 9 bases lay outside the gene matches. Germline assignment: CDR1 LGHNT and CDR2 FRNRAP. The CDR3 coding sequence is TGTGCTAGTGGTTTGGGCTTAACAGGGGGCGCGGATCAGCCCCAGCATTTT. Its protein is CASGLGLTGGADQPQHF.

In the case of this clonotype: This sequence may be a read error, since a much larger clone differs from it by one base. This chain uses TRBV19 with TRBJ1-5; D is unresolved. Germline assignment: CDR1 LNHDA and CDR2 SQIVND (reference sequence). CDR3 size: 12 residues. The CDR3: CASRGYNQPRHF. The CDR3 DNA reads TGTGCCAGTAGGGGCTACAATCAGCCCCGGCATTTT.

V usage is TRBV7-6 and J usage is TRBJ2-2; either TRBD1 or TRBD2 may fit D (6 bases each). Per the germline V gene, CDR1 is SGHVS and CDR2 is FNYEAQ. V gave up 6 bases and J gave up 5 bases, with 13 bases separating them. The CDR3 spans 14 residues. CDR3 sequence (DNA): TGTGCCAGCAGGTCCAGGGGAGGAACCGGGGAGCTGTTTTTT. It codes for CASRSRGGTGELFF.

This clonotype was recorded only once. The chain joins TRBV6-1 to TRBJ1-4; 8 bases agree with TRBD1. This CDR3 comprises 14 residues. The V segment lost 10 bases and the J segment 4 bases; nucleotides outside the gene matches: 8. Germline V gene lookup returns CDR1 MNHNS and CDR2 SASEGT. CDR3 protein: CAIRSDRDNEKLFF. The CDR3 DNA follows: TGTGCCATCAGATCGGACAGGGATAATGAAAAACTGTTTTTT.

In the case of this clonotype: The germline gene is not matched at one end of the junction; a read error may be the cause. V usage is TRBV10-1 and J usage is TRBJ2-7, with 9 bases identical to TRBD2. Germline loops: CDR1 WNHNN, CDR2 SYGVQD (reference sequence). There are 16 residues in the CDR3. Written as DNA, the CDR3 is TGCGCCAACAGTGAGGCTCCTAGCGGGGTGGACTACGAGCAGTACTTC. It specifies CANSEAPSGVDYEQYF.

The rearrangement uses TRBV19 and TRBJ2-7; tentatively, D is TRBD1 or TRBD2 (5 bases each). CDR1 LNHDA and CDR2 SQIVND come from the germline V gene (reference sequence). V dropped 3 bases and J dropped 7 bases, with 16 bases sitting between them. CDR3 length: 14 amino acids. The CDR3: CASSIGSSWGEQYF. CDR3 bases: TGTGCCAGTAGTATTGGTAGCTCCTGGGGGGAGCAGTACTTC. Full variable domain (missing parts from reference TRBV19 and TRBJ2-7): DGGITQSPKYLFRKEGQNVTLSCEQNLNHDAMYWYRQDPGQGLRLIYYSQIVNDFQKGDIAEGYSVSREKKESFPLTVTSAQKNPTAFYLCASSIGSSWGEQYFGPGTRLTVT.

The sample holds many counts of this clonotype. This chain uses TRBV13 with TRBJ2-5, with D perhaps given as TRBD1 or TRBD2 (5 bases each). Trimming shortened V by 5 bases and J by 2 bases, and 12 bases separated the two germline ends. Germline loops: CDR1 PRHDT, CDR2 FYEKMQ (reference sequence). The CDR3 has 14 amino acids. The CDR3 DNA is TGTGCCAGCAGCGTCTCTTGGGGGCAAGAGACCCAGTACTTC. Its protein is CASSVSWGQETQYF.

This chain uses TRBV13 with TRBJ1-1; possible D gene TRBD1, 6 bases. Looked up from germline, CDR1 is PRHDT and CDR2 is FYEKMQ (reference sequence). Trimming stripped 5 bases from V and 11 bases from J, with 12 bases between. The CDR3 length is 11 residues. The CDR3 coding sequence is TGTGCCAGCAGCCAACAGGGCGAGGCTTTCTTT. Encoded protein: CASSQQGEAFF.

The rearrangement joins TRBV30 to TRBJ2-7; D perhaps matches TRBD2 (5 bases). CDR3 length: 13 residues. Germline values: CDR1 GTSNPN, CDR2 SVGIG (reference sequence). V was trimmed by 2 bases and J by 4 bases, leaving 12 bases between them. The CDR3 DNA reads TGTGCCTGGAGTACCGGGGTTAGGTACGAGCAGTACTTC. This sequence encodes CAWSTGVRYEQYF. Full variable domain (outside the CDR3, taken from reference TRBV30 and TRBJ2-7): SQTIHQWPATLVQPVGSPLSLECTVEGTSNPNLYWYRQAAGRGLQLLFYSVGIGQISSEVPQNLSASRPQDRQFILSSKKLLLSDSGFYLCAWSTGVRYEQYFGPGTRLTVT.

The V gene is TRBV11-3, the J gene TRBJ2-5; D might be TRBD1 or TRBD2, each matching 7 bases. The germline CDR1 and CDR2 sequences are SGHNT and YENEEA. The CDR3 length is 15 residues. V was shortened by 5 bases and J by 7 bases, with 20 bases between the two germline ends. DNA for the CDR3: TGTGCCAGCAGCCCAGGGGGGGATCGATCGGTGACCCAGTACTTC. Its translation: CASSPGGDRSVTQYF.

DNA for the CDR3: TGTGCCAACCAGGGGACGGACTATGGCTACACCTTC. Its translation: CANQGTDYGYTF. The rearrangement uses TRBV10-3 and TRBJ1-2, with TRBD1 as a possible D gene (6 bases). Per the germline V gene, CDR1 is ENHRY and CDR2 is SYGVKD. The CDR3 is 12 amino acids. V was shortened by 10 bases and J by 3 bases, with 12 bases between the two germline ends.

The table lists this clonotype with many counts. V and J are TRBV20-1 and TRBJ1-1; D possibly corresponds to TRBD1 (6 bases). The CDR3 has 14 residues. V was trimmed by 5 bases and J by 1 base, leaving 14 bases between them. Germline CDR1 and CDR2: DFQATT and SNEGSKA (reference sequence). The CDR3 loop reads CSASPEDRNTEAFF. The CDR3 nucleotides are TGCAGTGCTTCCCCCGAGGACAGGAACACTGAAGCTTTCTTT.

The V gene is TRBV19, the J gene TRBJ1-2; D uncertain. Deletions cut 3 bases from V and 4 bases from J, with 21 bases between. The germline CDR1 and CDR2 sequences are LNHDA and SQIVND (reference sequence). The CDR3 has 17 amino acids. The DNA for the CDR3 is TGTGCCAGTAGTATGCCGACCGGGGTACAGAGCATCTATGGCTACACCTTC. Translation gives CASSMPTGVQSIYGYTF. Variable domain in full (rest from reference TRBV19 and TRBJ1-2): DGGITQSPKYLFRKEGQNVTLSCEQNLNHDAMYWYRQDPGQGLRLIYYSQIVNDFQKGDIAEGYSVSREKKESFPLTVTSAQKNPTAFYLCASSMPTGVQSIYGYTFGSGTRLTVV.

The chain employs TRBV7-9 and TRBJ1-1; D gene uncertain. The CDR3 extends over 15 amino acids. Germline lookup yields CDR1 SEHNR and CDR2 FQNEAQ (reference sequence). V lost 1 base, J lost 0 bases, and 9 bases lay in between. CDR3 coding DNA: TGTGCCAGCAGCTTAGGTTCAGTAATGAACACTGAAGCTTTCTTT. Its translation: CASSLGSVMNTEAFF.

This clonotype showed up many times. The CDR3: CASSLVAGTSTDTQYF. For the CDR3, the DNA is TGCGCCAGCAGCTTGGTAGCGGGCACTAGCACAGATACGCAGTATTTT. This rearrangement joins TRBV5-1 to TRBJ2-3; 7 bases fit TRBD2. The CDR3 sequence is 16 residues long. Germline V gives CDR1 SGHRS, CDR2 YFSETQ. The V and J ends lost 0 bases and 0 bases, in that order; junction bases with no gene match: 4.

This chain links TRBV2 with TRBJ1-2, with D perhaps TRBD1 (5 bases). V lost 4 bases, J lost 4 bases, and 19 bases lay in between. Germline V gives CDR1 SNHLY, CDR2 FYNNEI. CDR3 length: 16 residues. This chain's CDR3 is CASSGTHVGPTYGYTF. The CDR3 DNA sequence: TGTGCCAGCAGTGGAACCCACGTGGGGCCTACCTATGGCTACACCTTC.

The rearrangement uses TRBV24-1 and TRBJ2-7; perhaps TRBD1 as D (5 bases). This CDR3 has 16 residues. From germline, CDR1 is KGHDR and CDR2 SFDVKD. Trimming stripped 3 bases from V and 5 bases from J, with 19 bases between. The CDR3 loop reads CATSDGIRWGRDEQYF. The CDR3 DNA is TGTGCCACCAGTGATGGAATCCGGTGGGGCAGGGACGAGCAGTACTTC.

About this clonotype: A much larger clone differs by one base, so this may be a read error. V is TRBV4-2 and J is TRBJ1-3, with 7 bases aligning to TRBD1. The CDR3 has 17 residues. The trim removed 0 bases at V and 3 bases at J, leaving 8 bases unmatched. In germline, CDR1 is LGHNA, CDR2 YNFKEQ. The CDR3 DNA is TGTGCCAGCAGCCAAGATCCTGTTACAGGGGTTGGAAACACCATATATTTT. This translates into CASSQDPVTGVGNTIYF.

This clonotype was detected many times. The chain links TRBV5-6 to TRBJ1-3, with a weak D call TRBD1 (5 bases). The germline CDR1 and CDR2 sequences are SGHDT and YYEEEE. Trimming took off 4 bases at V and 8 bases at J, with 22 bases between the two ends. The CDR3 length is 16 residues. The CDR3 DNA reads TGTGCCAGCAGCCAGAACATGTGGACAAATTGGGACACCATATATTTT. Translated, it gives CASSQNMWTNWDTIYF.

This clonotype was detected ten times or more. V usage is TRBV2 and J usage is TRBJ2-3, with D possibly being TRBD1 or TRBD2 (5 bases each). The CDR3 contains 15 residues. The V end was cut by 5 bases, the J end by 0 bases, with 12 bases between. Germline V lookup: CDR1 SNHLY, CDR2 FYNNEI. CDR3 nucleotide sequence: TGTGCCAGCAGTTTTGAGGGGAAAAGCACAGATACGCAGTATTTT. It translates to CASSFEGKSTDTQYF. Variable domain in full (rest from reference TRBV2 and TRBJ2-3): EPEVTQTPSHQVTQMGQEVILRCVPISNHLYFYWYRQILGQKVEFLVSFYNNEISEKSEIFDDQFSVERPDGSNFTLKIRSTKLEDSAMYFCASSFEGKSTDTQYFGPGTRLTVL.

This chain uses TRBV29-1 with TRBJ1-2; D not resolved. Germline V gene data show CDR1 as SQVTM and CDR2 as ANQGSEA. V was trimmed by 8 bases and J by 0 bases, leaving 16 bases between them. The CDR3 loop spans 14 amino acids. For the CDR3, the DNA is TGCAGCACATTGACGGCGGGAGCTAACTATGGCTACACCTTC. Translation: CSTLTAGANYGYTF.

J is TRBJ2-7 and V is TRBV20-1; 8 bases match TRBD1. The CDR3 sequence is 13 residues long. Losses at the gene ends were 2 bases for V and 3 bases for J; bases not matched to a gene: 3. Germline CDR1 reads DFQATT; CDR2 reads SNEGSKA (reference sequence). The CDR3 loop is CSARSTGGYEQYF. The CDR3 coding sequence is TGCAGTGCTAGATCCACAGGGGGCTACGAGCAGTACTTC.

The J gene is TRBJ2-3, the V gene TRBV24-1, with D uncertain. Trimming stripped 6 bases from V and 5 bases from J, with 5 bases between. Germline values: CDR1 KGHDR, CDR2 SFDVKD. The CDR3 extends over 11 amino acids. Written as DNA, the CDR3 is TGTGCCACCAGTTCGATAGATACGCAGTATTTT. This encodes CATSSIDTQYF.

Ten or more counts support this clonotype. This chain uses TRBV5-6 with TRBJ1-4; 7 bases match TRBD1. The ends lost 5 bases at V and 0 bases at J; junction bases unmatched: 7. The length of the CDR3 is 16 residues. The germline gives CDR1 SGHDT, CDR2 YYEEEE. In DNA form, the CDR3 reads TGTGCCAGCAGGAAAGACAGGGCTGCAACTAATGAAAAACTGTTTTTT. It specifies CASRKDRAATNEKLFF.

Ten or more counts support this clonotype. The chain is built from TRBV19 and TRBJ1-4; no reliable D call. Trimming pared 6 bases from V and 8 bases from J, leaving 13 bases between. CDR1 is LNHDA and CDR2 is SQIVND in the germline V gene (reference sequence). There are 13 residues in the CDR3. The CDR3 reads CASRPPKQEKLFF. CDR3 bases: TGTGCCAGTAGACCCCCAAAACAAGAAAAACTGTTTTTT.

In this sample, this clonotype turned up a few times. This sequence joins TRBV7-2 and TRBJ1-2; D is unresolved. The CDR3 contains 12 residues. The ends were cut back, 1 base at V and 8 bases at J, with 8 bases in the middle. Per the germline V gene, CDR1 is SGHTA and CDR2 is FQGNSA. This CDR3 reads CASSLVYGGYTF. CDR3 sequence (DNA): TGTGCCAGCAGCTTAGTCTACGGGGGCTACACCTTC.

V usage is TRBV19 and J usage is TRBJ2-3; TRBD2 matches at 8 bases. Germline CDR1 and CDR2: LNHDA and SQIVND (reference sequence). V trimming: 6 bases; J trimming: 0 bases; junction bases outside the gene matches: 8. The CDR3 is 16 residues long. The chain's CDR3 is CASRNDPSGSTDTQYF. The CDR3 region has the DNA TGTGCCAGTAGGAACGATCCTAGCGGGAGCACAGATACGCAGTATTTT.

The genes are TRBV2 and TRBJ2-3; TRBD2 matches at 9 bases. CDR1 SNHLY and CDR2 FYNNEI come from the germline V gene. CDR3 length: 15 amino acids. This CDR3 reads CASGSSWSSTDTQYF. The DNA for the CDR3 is TGTGCTAGCGGGAGTAGCTGGTCTAGCACAGATACGCAGTATTTT.

As concerns this clonotype: As the CDR3 is not closed by the conserved phenylalanine or tryptophan, this likely results from a read error. It is unclear where the CDR3 begins or ends on the DNA, so no DNA is shown, and the CDR3 is as TCRdb lists it. The chain combines TRBV9 with TRBJ1-6. Germline V gene data show CDR1 as SGDLS and CDR2 as YYNGEE. The CDR3 sequence runs 10 residues, both termini included. This CDR3 is CASSVVSLLS.

The chain carries TRBV20-1 and TRBJ1-4; D not certain. The CDR3 consists of 12 residues. Germline V gene lookup returns CDR1 DFQATT and CDR2 SNEGSKA (reference sequence). Trimming took off 7 bases at V and 6 bases at J, with 12 bases between the two ends. CDR3 region: CSVDGSYEKLFF. Written as DNA, the CDR3 is TGCAGTGTAGATGGGAGCTATGAAAAACTGTTTTTT.

There are many counts of this clonotype. The chain links TRBV6-5 to TRBJ1-2, with 7 bases aligning to TRBD1. This CDR3 is 14 amino acids long. V trimming: 10 bases; J trimming: 1 base; junction bases outside the gene matches: 9. From germline, CDR1 is MNHEY and CDR2 SVGAGI. CDR3 protein: CATLLRGGNYGYTF. The CDR3 nucleotides are TGTGCCACTCTACTCAGGGGGGGTAACTATGGCTACACCTTC.

This sequence joins TRBV19 and TRBJ2-5; perhaps TRBD1 as D (5 bases). Trimming left V 1 base short and J 5 bases short, with 14 bases between. Looked up from germline, CDR1 is LNHDA and CDR2 is SQIVND (reference sequence). This CDR3 spans 15 amino acids. Here the CDR3 DNA reads TGTGCCAGTAGTATAGGGTCAGGGAACATGGAGACCCAGTACTTC. Its translation is CASSIGSGNMETQYF.